This T cell receptor beta chain was sequenced for a study of T cells in narcolepsy. Overall study results and limits: Autoreactive clone sequences were missing from some blood memory CD4+ repertoires.

Only in-frame clones appear in the TCRdb table, and some are missing; sequencing was by immunoSEQ multiplex PCR. The sample lists roughly 20,000 clones, roughly four fifths occurring once. This clone was seen a few times. Its antigen is currently unknown. CDR1 LNHDA and CDR2 SQIVND come from the germline V gene (reference sequence). Losses at the gene ends were 9 bases for V and 2 bases for J; bases not matched to a gene: 8. This CDR3 contains 15 residues. The clonotype was recovered from a human donor in good health. The sequencing sample was made of memory (CD45RA-) CD4+ T cells from blood. The chain has TRBV19 and TRBJ1-5, with 9 bases lining up with TRBD1. This CDR3 reads CASKTGGAGNQPQHF. Written as DNA, the CDR3 is TGTGCCAGCAAAACAGGGGGCGCGGGCAATCAGCCCCAGCATTTT.